This is a list of T cell receptor beta chains from one sample in a study of cytomegalovirus exposure and HLA in healthy donors. Repertoires were generated with immunoSEQ multiplex PCR, while TCRdb's copy carries only in-frame clones and drops some. The sample has some 200,000 clones; approximately 79% are singletons. Sequencing input: PBMCs. The receptors here all came from a man aged 18-30 years in good health and CMV-seronegative. CDR3s include the opening cysteine and the closing phenylalanine or tryptophan. D genes are given only for firm matches. For some rows the clone size is stated as once, few or many, or as a class when expanded; others skip it.

abundance	d_gene	j_gene	len	v_gene	CDR3nt	CDR3aa
once	NA	TRBJ1-5	14	TRBV9	TGTGCCAGCAGCGTAGGAGGGAGCAATCAGCCCCAGCATTTT	CASSVGGSNQPQHF
NA	NA	TRBJ2-1	16	TRBV4-3	TGCGCCAGCAGCCAAGAGAAGCGCCAACCCTACAATGAGCAGTTCTTC	CASSQEKRQPYNEQFF
NA	NA	TRBJ2-7	14	TRBV7-7	TGTGCTAGCAGCTTAGAAGGTCCGGGCTACGAGCAGTACTTC	CASSLEGPGYEQYF
NA	NA	TRBJ1-4	13	TRBV18	TGTGCCAGCTCACCGGAGACTAATGAAAAACTGTTTTTT	CASSPETNEKLFF
NA	NA	TRBJ2-3	18	TRBV9	TGTGCCAGCAGTTTAGAGAGGCCCCTCGCGGCGAACACAGATACGCAGTATTTT	CASSLERPLAANTDTQYF
NA	TRBD1	TRBJ2-5	14	TRBV6-5	TGTGCCAGCAGTATAACAGGGGGAATAGAGACCCAGTACTTC	CASSITGGIETQYF
NA	NA	TRBJ2-5	16	TRBV5-6	TGTGCCAGCAGTTACGTCGATAGCGCGCCCCAAGAGACCCAGTACTTC	CASSYVDSAPQETQYF
NA	NA	TRBJ1-3	15	TRBV7-2	TGTGCCAGCAGCTTAGGCCGGACAGCTGGAAACACCATATATTTT	CASSLGRTAGNTIYF
NA	TRBD2	TRBJ2-3	16	TRBV6-1	TGTGCCAGCAGTGAAGTGAAGCGGGGGGGCACAGATACGCAGTATTTT	CASSEVKRGGTDTQYF
NA	NA	TRBJ1-4	15	TRBV6-5	TGTGCCAGCAGCCGGGAGGGTTTGGGACACGAAAAACTGTTTTTT	CASSREGLGHEKLFF
NA	TRBD1	TRBJ2-1	13	TRBV19	TGTGCCAGTAGGAGACAGGGCGCCAATGAGCAGTTCTTC	CASRRQGANEQFF
few	NA	TRBJ2-2	15	TRBV6-5	TGTGCCAGCAGACCCGGGGGGCTGAACACCGGGGAGCTGTTTTTT	CASRPGGLNTGELFF
NA	NA	TRBJ2-7	14	TRBV5-6	TGTGCCAGCAGCCTCGGACAGTCGTTCATCGAGCAGTACTTC	CASSLGQSFIEQYF
NA	TRBD1	TRBJ2-6	18	TRBV19	TGTGCCAGTAGTATCTCAGGGGGCTGGAGCTCTGGGGCCAACGTCCTGACTTTC	CASSISGGWSSGANVLTF
NA	NA	TRBJ2-6	16	TRBV5-4	TGTGCCAGCAGCCAAGGGGTTTTCTCTGGGGCCAACGTCCTGACTTTC	CASSQGVFSGANVLTF
NA	TRBD1	TRBJ2-5	14	TRBV18	TGTGCCAGCTCACCACGGGACAGCCAAGAGACCCAGTACTTC	CASSPRDSQETQYF
NA	NA	TRBJ2-3	15	TRBV5-8	TGTGCCAGCAGCCCACGGGGGATCGGTCCAGATACGCAGTATTTT	CASSPRGIGPDTQYF
NA	TRBD2	TRBJ2-7	17	TRBV30	TGTGCCTGGAGTGTAGGGACAGGACTAGCGGTTACCTACGAGCAGTACTTC	CAWSVGTGLAVTYEQYF
NA	NA	TRBJ1-2	15	TRBV2	TGTGCCAGCAGTAACTTGGAGCCTACCTCATATGGCTACACCTTC	CASSNLEPTSYGYTF
NA	NA	TRBJ1-4	13	TRBV30	TGTGCCTGGAGTGTGGCACCTAATGAAAAACTGTTTTTT	CAWSVAPNEKLFF
once	NA	TRBJ1-2	13	TRBV28	TGTGCCAGCAGGTCCGGACAGATCTATGGCTACACCTTC	CASRSGQIYGYTF
NA	TRBD1	TRBJ2-2	16	TRBV5-1	TGCGCCAGCAGCCTATCGACAGGGGGAAACACCGGGGAGCTGTTTTTT	CASSLSTGGNTGELFF
few	TRBD1	TRBJ2-2	16	TRBV29-1	TGCAGCGTTCCGACAGGGGGTTCTGGGAACACCGGGGAGCTGTTTTTT	CSVPTGGSGNTGELFF
NA	TRBD2	TRBJ2-5	15	TRBV14	TGTGCCAGCAGCATCCGGACTAGCGGGAAAGAGACCCAGTACTTC	CASSIRTSGKETQYF
NA	NA	TRBJ1-2	14	TRBV5-4	TGTGCCAGCAGCTTGCAGGGGCCTAACTATGGCTACACCTTC	CASSLQGPNYGYTF
few	TRBD2	TRBJ2-7	16	TRBV13	TGTGCCAGCAGCTTACGGACGGGAGGAAGCTCCTACGAGCAGTACTTC	CASSLRTGGSSYEQYF
few	NA	TRBJ2-5	15	TRBV5-1	TGCGCCAGCAGCCCGGAGGTCCGTTTCCGAGAGACCCAGTACTTC	CASSPEVRFRETQYF
once	NA	TRBJ2-1	17	TRBV6-4	TGTGCCAGCAGTGAGGAGTTAGCGAGCAGCTCCTACAATGAGCAGTTCTTC	CASSEELASSSYNEQFF
NA	NA	TRBJ2-3	16	TRBV6-5	TGTGCCAGCAGTTACTTTCTGGGCTCTGGCACAGATACGCAGTATTTT	CASSYFLGSGTDTQYF
NA	TRBD2	TRBJ2-5	19	TRBV27	TGTGCCAGCAGTTTATCGAGACTAGCGGGAGAGGTTCGGGAAGAGACCCAGTACTTC	CASSLSRLAGEVREETQYF
NA	TRBD1	TRBJ2-7	17	TRBV28	TGTGCCAGCAGTTTCGAGACCGGGACAGGGGGCTCCTACGAGCAGTACTTC	CASSFETGTGGSYEQYF
NA	NA	TRBJ2-2	13	TRBV5-3	TGTGCCAGAAGCTTGAGGGGCACCGGGGAGCTGTTTTTT	CARSLRGTGELFF
NA	TRBD1	TRBJ1-5	15	TRBV4-2	TGTGCCAGCAGCCAGGGACAGGCTGACAATCAGCCCCAGCATTTT	CASSQGQADNQPQHF
NA	TRBD1	TRBJ2-7	13	TRBV15	TGTGCCACCAGCAGGGGACAGTTGGGCGAGCAGTACTTC	CATSRGQLGEQYF